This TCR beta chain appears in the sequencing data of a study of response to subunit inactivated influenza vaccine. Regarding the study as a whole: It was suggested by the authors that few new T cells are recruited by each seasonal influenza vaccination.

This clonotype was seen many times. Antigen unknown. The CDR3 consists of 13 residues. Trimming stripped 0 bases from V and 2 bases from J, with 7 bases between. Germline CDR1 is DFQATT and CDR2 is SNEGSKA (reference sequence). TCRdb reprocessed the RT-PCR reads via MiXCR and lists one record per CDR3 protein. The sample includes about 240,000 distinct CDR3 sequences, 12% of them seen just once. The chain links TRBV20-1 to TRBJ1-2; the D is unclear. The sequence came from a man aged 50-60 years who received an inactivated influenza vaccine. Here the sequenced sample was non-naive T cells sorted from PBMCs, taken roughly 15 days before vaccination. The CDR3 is CSARESQNYGYTF. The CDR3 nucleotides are TGCAGTGCTAGAGAAAGCCAGAACTATGGCTACACCTTC.